A single sample is the source of the 28 T cell receptor beta chains below, sequenced in a study of blood T cell repertoires in COVID-19. Here immunoSEQ multiplex PCR was the method, and the copy in TCRdb shows in-frame clones only, minus some. The repertoire holds under 200,000 clones, with approximately 80% as singletons. Sequencing was performed on peripheral blood. These receptors all stem from a man aged 55 to 69 with acute or convalescent COVID-19.

This chain connects TRBV5-8 to TRBJ2-1, with D possibly being TRBD1 (5 bases). The CDR3 is made up of 16 amino acids. In germline, CDR1 is SGHTS, CDR2 YDEGEE. The V gene lost 0 bases and the J gene lost 6 bases, with 16 bases spanning the gap. CDR3: CASSLGPQVLGNEQFF. DNA of the CDR3: TGTGCCAGCAGCTTGGGCCCACAGGTATTGGGCAATGAGCAGTTCTTC.

The rearrangement joins TRBV9 to TRBJ2-2; D remains unclear. The germline V and J ends were trimmed by 2 bases and 2 bases, with 7 bases remaining between them. Germline loops: CDR1 SGDLS, CDR2 YYNGEE. This CDR3 has 14 amino acids. CDR3 nucleotide sequence: TGTGCCAGCAGCGTCAGGCTAAACACCGGGGAGCTGTTTTTT. Translated: CASSVRLNTGELFF.

This chain uses TRBV29-1 with TRBJ2-7; D unresolved. The length of the CDR3 is 12 residues. Germline loops: CDR1 SQVTM, CDR2 ANQGSEA. Trimming took 5 bases from V and 3 from J, leaving 11 bases between them. CDR3 sequence: CSVITANYEQYF. The CDR3 coding sequence is TGCAGCGTTATAACAGCCAACTACGAGCAGTACTTC.

The chain is built from TRBV11-3 and TRBJ2-7; D uncertain. Trimming stripped 5 bases from V and 2 bases from J, with 10 bases between. Per the germline V gene, CDR1 is SGHNT and CDR2 is YENEEA. The CDR3 is 13 residues long. Here the CDR3 DNA reads TGTGCCAGCAGCCTTCGAGGCACCTACGAGCAGTACTTC. Translating gives CASSLRGTYEQYF. The entire variable domain, with the rest obtained from reference TRBV11-3 and TRBJ2-7, is as follows: EAGVVQSPRYKIIEKKQPVAFWCNPISGHNTLYWYLQNLGQGPELLIRYENEEAVDDSQLPKDRFSAERLKGVDSTLKIQPAELGDSAVYLCASSLRGTYEQYFGPGTRLTVT.

Judged by abundance, this clone is medium-sized. This rearrangement joins TRBV10-3 to TRBJ2-7; TRBD1 agrees at 7 bases. CDR1 ENHRY and CDR2 SYGVKD come from the germline V gene. This CDR3 has 14 residues. V was clipped by 3 bases and J by 5 bases; unmatched bases: 7. The CDR3 loop reads CAISDRTGLDEQYF. The CDR3, as DNA: TGTGCCATCAGTGATAGGACAGGCCTAGACGAGCAGTACTTC.

This rearrangement joins TRBV2 to TRBJ1-1; TRBD1 aligns across 7 bases. The CDR3 contains 14 residues. Germline CDR1 is SNHLY and CDR2 is FYNNEI. The V and J ends lost 5 bases and 1 base, in that order; junction bases with no gene match: 4. The CDR3 DNA is TGTGCCAGCAGTCGGGACAGCCCGAACACTGAAGCTTTCTTT. Its translation is CASSRDSPNTEAFF.

This chain links TRBV25-1 with TRBJ2-1; 7 nucleotides line up with TRBD1. This CDR3 is 16 amino acids long. Germline assignment: CDR1 MGHDK and CDR2 SYGVNS. V gave up 4 bases and J gave up 0 bases; unmatched junction bases: 6. CDR3 DNA: TGTGCCAGCAGTGGATACTCAGGGGGCTCCTACAATGAGCAGTTCTTC. Protein: CASSGYSGGSYNEQFF. Based on the CDR3 plus reference TRBV25-1 and TRBJ2-1, the full variable domain is EADIYQTPRYLVIGTGKKITLECSQTMGHDKMYWYQQDPGMELHLIHYSYGVNSTEKGDLSSESTVSRIRTEHFPLTLESARPSHTSQYLCASSGYSGGSYNEQFFGPGTRLTVL.

V gene TRBV18 combines with J gene TRBJ2-7; D gene uncertain. Germline CDR1 and CDR2: KGHSH and LQKENI. Trimming left V 3 bases short and J 1 base short, with 7 bases between. CDR3 size: 13 residues. The chain's CDR3 is CASSPPGSYEQYF. CDR3 coding DNA: TGTGCCAGCTCACCGCCGGGTTCCTACGAGCAGTACTTC.

Ten or more counts support this clone. The chain uses TRBV5-5 and TRBJ1-1; the D gene is possibly TRBD1 (6 bases). Trimming stripped 1 base from V and 4 bases from J, with 11 bases between. The CDR3 length is 14 residues. Germline V gene lookup returns CDR1 SGHKS and CDR2 YYEKEE (reference sequence). CDR3 protein: CASSLTGKSTEAFF. The CDR3 DNA reads as TGTGCCAGCAGCTTGACAGGGAAGAGCACTGAAGCTTTCTTT.

The sample holds a few counts of this clone. Different DNA sequences within this sample yield the same CDR3. V is TRBV20-1 and J is TRBJ2-7; D is undetermined. The CDR3 runs 11 residues. Germline loops: CDR1 DFQATT, CDR2 SNEGSKA (reference sequence). V was clipped by 2 bases and J by 5 bases, with 7 bases between them. For the CDR3, the DNA is TGCAGTGCTAGATCCGGTCACGAGCAGTACTTC. It translates to CSARSGHEQYF.

The table lists this clone with a few counts. The rearrangement uses TRBV9 and TRBJ1-1; maybe TRBD1 (5 bases). The CDR3 covers 16 residues. The V gene's germline CDR1 is SGDLS and CDR2 YYNGEE. Deletions cut 0 bases from V and 1 base from J, with 13 bases between. CDR3 sequence reads: CASSVGRGGENTEAFF. CDR3 nucleotides: TGTGCCAGCAGCGTAGGAAGGGGTGGAGAGAACACTGAAGCTTTCTTT.

This clone was seen a single time. The chain carries TRBV18 and TRBJ2-7, with unresolved D. CDR3 length equals 15 residues. In germline, CDR1 is KGHSH, CDR2 LQKENI. Trimming cost V 1 base and J 5 bases, with 15 bases left between them. The CDR3 nucleotides are TGTGCCAGCTCACCACGCTTGAGTCCCCCGGACGAGCAGTACTTC. Its protein is CASSPRLSPPDEQYF. The full variable domain, with the rest looked up from reference TRBV18 and TRBJ2-7, is NAGVMQNPRHLVRRRGQEARLRCSPMKGHSHVYWYRQLPEEGLKFMVYLQKENIIDESGMPKERFSAEFPKEGPSILRIQQVVRGDSAAYFCASSPRLSPPDEQYFGPGTRLTVT.

The chain uses TRBV27 and TRBJ2-1; D uncertain. From germline, CDR1 is MNHEY and CDR2 SMNVEV (reference sequence). The germline V and J ends were trimmed by 2 bases and 0 bases, with 8 bases remaining between them. CDR3 length equals 15 residues. This CDR3 is CASSLVLSSYNEQFF. CDR3 nucleotide sequence: TGTGCCAGCAGTTTAGTCCTAAGCTCCTACAATGAGCAGTTCTTC.

This chain links TRBV4-1 with TRBJ1-1, with D maybe TRBD1 (5 bases). The CDR3 extends over 13 amino acids. Between the trimmed V and J ends, which lost 0 bases and 9 bases, there was a span of 11 bases. Germline loops: CDR1 MGHRA, CDR2 YSYEKL. CDR3 sequence reads: CASSQEWGSQAFF. The CDR3 DNA reads as TGCGCCAGCAGCCAAGAGTGGGGCTCTCAAGCTTTCTTT.

The chain recombines TRBV3-1 (or the pseudogene TRBV3-2) with TRBJ2-5, with D tentatively TRBD1 (5 bases). The CDR3 is made up of 14 amino acids. Trimming removed 4 bases at V and 2 bases at J, with 11 bases between. Germline assignment: CDR1 LGHDT and CDR2 YNNKEL (reference sequence). CDR3 coding DNA: TGTGCCAGCAGCCTACGGACAAGACAAGAGACCCAGTACTTC. The encoded protein is CASSLRTRQETQYF.

The J gene is TRBJ1-6, the V gene TRBV2, with D possibly being TRBD1 (6 bases). The CDR3 is made up of 14 amino acids. The germline gives CDR1 SNHLY, CDR2 FYNNEI. Trimming cost V 5 bases and J 6 bases, with 11 bases left between them. The chain's CDR3 is CASSQRDTNSPLHF. CDR3 DNA sequence: TGTGCCAGCAGTCAACGGGACACTAATTCACCCCTCCACTTT. The full variable domain, with the rest looked up from reference TRBV2 and TRBJ1-6, is EPEVTQTPSHQVTQMGQEVILRCVPISNHLYFYWYRQILGQKVEFLVSFYNNEISEKSEIFDDQFSVERPDGSNFTLKIRSTKLEDSAMYFCASSQRDTNSPLHFGNGTRLTVT.

The chain joins TRBV5-1 to TRBJ1-3; no firm D call. The CDR3 has 14 amino acids. V was pared by 0 bases and J by 11 bases, with 15 bases between. Germline V gene lookup returns CDR1 SGHRS and CDR2 YFSETQ. This CDR3 reads CASSLERGRTPIYF. The DNA for the CDR3 is TGCGCCAGCAGCTTGGAGCGTGGAAGAACTCCCATATATTTT.

In its sample, this clone was seen a few times. This rearrangement joins TRBV28 to TRBJ1-6, with 7 bases identical to TRBD1. The CDR3 has 15 residues. V was clipped by 2 bases and J by 7 bases; unmatched bases: 5. Germline-derived CDR1 and CDR2 are MDHEN and SYDVKM. The CDR3 DNA sequence: TGTGCCAGCAGTTTACTAGGGGGCGGCAATTCACCCCTCCACTTT. It yields the protein CASSLLGGGNSPLHF.

The V and J genes are TRBV9 and TRBJ2-5; 12 bases map to TRBD2. The CDR3 contains 18 residues. CDR1 is SGDLS, CDR2 YYNGEE, per germline. Trimming cost V 0 bases and J 5 bases; bases outside gene matches: 11. This CDR3 reads CASSVGRASGGARETQYF. The CDR3, as DNA: TGTGCCAGCAGCGTAGGTAGGGCTAGCGGGGGGGCGAGGGAGACCCAGTACTTC.

This clone was seen a handful of times. V and J are TRBV6-6 and TRBJ1-2; the D is unclear. Trimming left V 4 bases short and J 8 bases short, with 14 bases between. Germline values: CDR1 MNHNY, CDR2 SVGAGI (reference sequence). CDR3 length: 13 amino acids. The CDR3 DNA is TGTGCCAGCAGTTTAGCCGAGCGGGCCGGCTACACCTTC. It translates to CASSLAERAGYTF.

This chain joins TRBV7-8 and TRBJ2-5; D possibly corresponds to TRBD1 (6 bases). The CDR3 loop spans 14 amino acids. Germline loops: CDR1 SGHVS, CDR2 FQNEAQ. V gave up 5 bases and J gave up 1 base, with 11 bases separating them. Here the CDR3 reads CASSRRTAQETQYF. The DNA for the CDR3 is TGTGCCAGCAGCCGCCGGACAGCCCAAGAGACCCAGTACTTC.

This sequence joins TRBV9 and TRBJ1-1; D might be TRBD1 (5 bases). Trimming removed 3 bases at V and 0 bases at J, with 12 bases between. Germline CDR1 reads SGDLS; CDR2 reads YYNGEE. The CDR3 extends over 15 amino acids. CDR3 residues: CASSAPWGVNTEAFF. Here the CDR3 DNA reads TGTGCCAGCAGCGCCCCGTGGGGGGTGAACACTGAAGCTTTCTTT. The whole variable domain, filled in from reference TRBV9 and TRBJ1-1, reads DSGVTQTPKHLITATGQRVTLRCSPRSGDLSVYWYQQSLDQGLQFLIQYYNGEERAKGNILERFSAQQFPDLHSELNLSSLELGDSALYFCASSAPWGVNTEAFFGQGTRLTVV.

The chain employs TRBV6-5 and TRBJ1-6, with 7 nucleotides matching TRBD1. The CDR3 is made up of 14 amino acids. The V segment lost 4 bases and the J segment 7 bases; nucleotides outside the gene matches: 4. Germline CDR1 and CDR2: MNHEY and SVGAGI. DNA for the CDR3: TGTGCCAGCAGTTGGTCAGGGGGGAATTCACCCCTCCACTTT. Amino acid sequence: CASSWSGGNSPLHF.

The chain recombines TRBV6-5 with TRBJ2-5; D perhaps matches TRBD1 (6 bases). Germline CDR1 and CDR2: MNHEY and SVGAGI. The CDR3 is 14 amino acids. Trimming pared 4 bases from V and 5 bases from J, leaving 14 bases between. The CDR3 spells CASSLQGRGETQYF. CDR3 in DNA: TGTGCCAGCAGTTTACAGGGTCGCGGGGAGACCCAGTACTTC.

The chain is built from TRBV5-6 and TRBJ1-6, with 10 bases matching TRBD1. Germline-derived CDR1 and CDR2 are SGHDT and YYEEEE. The CDR3 is made up of 15 amino acids. Trimming took 2 bases from V and 7 from J; bases not matched to a gene: 3. The CDR3 DNA reads TGTGCCAGCAGCTTACCGGGACAGGGGAATTCACCCCTCCACTTT. This translates into CASSLPGQGNSPLHF.

The V and J genes are TRBV7-9 and TRBJ1-2; TRBD1 might be the D (6 bases). Trimming cost V 1 base and J 8 bases, with 8 bases left between them. This CDR3 spans 12 amino acids. CDR1 and CDR2 from the germline V gene are SEHNR and FQNEAQ (reference sequence). The CDR3 spells CASSLVQGGYTF. The CDR3 bases are TGTGCCAGCAGCTTAGTACAGGGCGGCTACACCTTC.

In DNA, the CDR3 is TGCGCCAGCAGCTTGGAGACAGGGGGAGGGTACGAGCAGTACTTC. This encodes CASSLETGGGYEQYF. The chain has TRBV5-1 and TRBJ2-7; TRBD1 agrees at 9 bases. The germline V gene encodes CDR1 SGHRS and CDR2 YFSETQ. V lost 0 bases to trimming and J lost 4 bases; unmatched junction nucleotides: 5. The CDR3 is 15 residues long.

The genes are TRBV5-1 and TRBJ2-5, with D possibly being TRBD2 (7 bases). Deletions cut 1 base from V and 1 base from J, with 20 bases between. Germline CDR1 reads SGHRS; CDR2 reads YFSETQ. This CDR3 region has 18 residues. The CDR3 DNA sequence: TGCGCCAGCAGCTTGACAGGATTAGGGGGGGGGCTCCAAGAGACCCAGTACTTC. Translating gives CASSLTGLGGGLQETQYF. Combining the CDR3 with reference TRBV5-1 and TRBJ2-5 gives the whole variable domain KAGVTQTPRYLIKTRGQQVTLSCSPISGHRSVSWYQQTPGQGLQFLFEYFSETQRNKGNFPGRFSGRQFSNSRSEMNVSTLELGDSALYLCASSLTGLGGGLQETQYFGPGTRLLVL.